Sequencing of this TCR beta chain was carried out in a study of blood T cell repertoires in COVID-19. This CDR3 is built from 15 residues. Germline V gives CDR1 KGHSH, CDR2 LQKENI. Trimming shortened V by 2 bases and J by 4 bases, and 13 bases separated the two germline ends. Profiled with immunoSEQ multiplex PCR; TCRdb holds only in-frame clones, not every one. The repertoire includes around 460,000 clones, approximately 90% of them detected once, and 0.8% to 0.9% sits in the top ten. The rearrangement links TRBV18 to TRBJ2-3; perhaps TRBD2 as D (6 bases). The TCR was taken from a man younger than 35 with COVID-19, enrolled during active disease. The sequencing sample was made of peripheral blood. The CDR3 spells CASSPAGSVADTQYF. The CDR3 DNA reads TGTGCCAGCTCACCAGCCGGGAGTGTGGCAGATACGCAGTATTTT.